The 8 T cell receptor beta chains below all came from one sample that was sequenced in a study of T cell responses to AZD1222 COVID-19 vaccine. The protocol was immunoSEQ multiplex PCR, while the TCRdb copy is restricted to in-frame clones and leaves out a portion. The data contain over 100,000 clones, 85% to 95% of them singletons. This specimen consisted of peripheral blood, obtained on day 0 of AZD1222 vaccination. The receptors were gathered from an adult in good health.

The chain recombines TRBV6-5 with TRBJ1-6; a possible D gene is TRBD1 (6 bases). CDR3 length: 15 residues. Trimming cost V 1 base and J 7 bases, with 11 bases left between them. CDR1 is MNHEY, CDR2 SVGAGI, per germline. This CDR3 reads CASSYLGQGNSPLHF. For the CDR3, the DNA is TGTGCCAGCAGTTACTTGGGGCAGGGGAATTCACCCCTCCACTTT.

V gene TRBV27 combines with J gene TRBJ2-5; 9 bases are shared with TRBD2. Germline V gene data show CDR1 as MNHEY and CDR2 as SMNVEV (reference sequence). V was clipped by 4 bases and J by 5 bases; unmatched bases: 8. The length of the CDR3 is 15 residues. Here the CDR3 reads CASSSRGRVPETQYF. The CDR3 nucleotides are TGTGCCAGCAGTTCACGCGGGAGGGTCCCGGAGACCCAGTACTTC.

The rearrangement uses TRBV4-1 and TRBJ1-3; a weak D match, TRBD1 (6 bases). The germline V gene has CDR1 MGHRA and CDR2 YSYEKL. The CDR3 consists of 19 residues. Trimming removed 7 bases from V and 9 bases from J, with 34 bases in between. CDR3 DNA: TGCGCCAGCACTCCAAGAATCGCGAAGGAGAAACAGGGTTTCGGCACCATATATTTT. Translating gives CASTPRIAKEKQGFGTIYF.

The count of this clone is one. The chain combines TRBV19 with TRBJ1-1; the D is unclear. The CDR3 has 11 amino acids. Germline loops: CDR1 LNHDA, CDR2 SQIVND (reference sequence). V lost 5 bases and J lost 5, with 6 bases in between. DNA for the CDR3: TGTGCCAGTAGTCGTTGGACTGAAGCTTTCTTT. Its translation is CASSRWTEAFF. The full variable domain, with the rest looked up from reference TRBV19 and TRBJ1-1, is DGGITQSPKYLFRKEGQNVTLSCEQNLNHDAMYWYRQDPGQGLRLIYYSQIVNDFQKGDIAEGYSVSREKKESFPLTVTSAQKNPTAFYLCASSRWTEAFFGQGTRLTVV.

The CDR3 coding sequence is TGTGCCAGCAGCTTAGAATCTGCGAATGAGCAGTTCTTC. Encoded protein: CASSLESANEQFF. The chain employs TRBV7-7 and TRBJ2-1; D gene unclear. The CDR3 length is 13 residues. V lost 1 base and J lost 7, with 8 bases in between. Germline V gives CDR1 SSHAT, CDR2 FNYEAQ (reference sequence).

This clone was detected once. The CDR3 DNA sequence: TGTGCCATCAGTGATCGAGGGACGAACTATGGCTACACCTTC. Translating gives CAISDRGTNYGYTF. The gene calls are TRBV10-3 and TRBJ1-2; TRBD1 might be the D (5 bases). This CDR3 region has 14 residues. The germline V gene has CDR1 ENHRY and CDR2 SYGVKD. The ends were cut back, 3 bases at V and 2 bases at J, with 10 bases in the middle.

CDR3 in amino acids: CASSSVKVHEQYF. The CDR3 DNA follows: TGTGCCAGCAGTTCCGTGAAGGTCCACGAGCAGTACTTC. V is TRBV7-9 and J is TRBJ2-7; D is unresolved. This CDR3 has 13 amino acids. Trimming removed 6 bases at V and 5 bases at J, with 14 bases between. Germline values: CDR1 SEHNR, CDR2 FQNEAQ (reference sequence).

The chain links TRBV7-8 to TRBJ1-2; weak D call: TRBD1 (5 bases). This CDR3 spans 15 amino acids. V lost 9 bases to trimming and J lost 7 bases, with 24 bases between them. Germline assignment: CDR1 SGHVS and CDR2 FQNEAQ. CDR3 amino acids: CASTQGADPRGGYTF. CDR3 DNA sequence: TGTGCCAGTACCCAAGGGGCGGATCCGCGGGGTGGCTACACCTTC.